The source of this T cell receptor beta chain is a study of a mutant IDH1 vaccine in newly diagnosed glioma (dated by TCRdb to the early 2020s). Background on the whole study: Vaccination was initiated 4-6 weeks after radiotherapy alone, or concurrently with temozolomide cycles in the chemotherapy-containing groups. For exploratory analyses, approximately 23 treated patients had longitudinal TCRB deep sequencing done wherever samples were available. Visit V12 was the week-35 safety follow-up and visit V13 was the week-47 end of study. Of the 30 or so patients who were treated, approximately 60% were male and 37.5% were female, and the mean age was around 40 years. Peripheral blood was drawn at six visits: V03 (baseline), V05, V07, V10, V12 and V13. Before enrollment, most patients had been given radiochemotherapy with temozolomide as standard therapy, while the rest had received either radiotherapy alone or temozolomide alone.

Points on this clone: It has no known antigen specificity. Base qualities are not at hand, and no much larger clone is one base apart.

The meaning of the sample's time point label: week 35, safety follow-up. A 20-mer mutant IDH1 peptide at 300 micrograms in Montanide made up each vaccine dose, which was injected subcutaneously together with topical imiquimod. Across visits V03 through V10, patients got a total of eight vaccinations, given in weeks 1, 3, 5, 7, 11, 15, 19 and 23. The donors had newly diagnosed IDH1-mutant astrocytomas of WHO grade 3 or 4 that showed loss of nuclear ATRX. The samples were drawn from NOA16, a multicentre, single-arm, open-label phase I trial in Germany that tested a mutant IDH1 peptide vaccine in humans for the first time. Genomic DNA for TCRB sequencing was isolated from EDTA blood with the DNeasy Blood and Tissue Kit. What the research found in general, with its limitations: No apparent relationship was observed between pseudoprogression and alterations in the top peripheral T cell clonotypes detected by TCRB sequencing. Selection of PBMC samples for TCRB deep sequencing was based on availability. Immune responses induced by the vaccine were seen in around 94% of patients across multiple MHC alleles. It was noted by the authors that analyses of patient blood samples could not be reproduced owing to sample limitations.

As encoded in the germline V gene, CDR1 is ENHRY while CDR2 is SYGVKD. Deletion took 3 bases off V and 2 bases off J, with a span of 10 bases between the germline ends. The CDR3, from cysteine to phenylalanine, totals 14 residues. The sequence is cut down to CDR3 DNA, 42 bases in frame from base 1. The library was prepared using the immunoSEQ multiplex PCR assay. The hsTCRB Kit was used according to the manufacturer's protocol to amplify rearranged TCR beta chain sequences. TCRB libraries were sequenced on an Illumina MiSeq. The published analysis was carried out like this. The kit vendor's proprietary platform handled demultiplexing, trimming and gene mapping. TCRdb carries this immuneACCESS record with in-frame sequences only. Its versions omit some clonotypes, under half of them owing to an unresolved V gene in the studies checked, with the rest unexplained. D and trimming come from the DNA, and the V and J calls and clone size come from that table. This sample lists some 71,000 clones; around nine tenths were detected once. Of the sample, 2% to 2.5% falls within the top ten clones.

This sample comprised PBMCs, obtained from a glioma patient whose treatment included an IDH1 peptide vaccine. Rearrangement joined TRBV10-3 to TRBJ2-5, with a weak D call of TRBD2 (6 bases match). The clonotype comes from a man between 25 and 39 years old with glioma. In nucleotide form, the sequence is TGTGCCATCAGTGAAGCGGGTTTTCAAGAGACCCAGTACTTC. The resulting protein is CAISEAGFQETQYF.